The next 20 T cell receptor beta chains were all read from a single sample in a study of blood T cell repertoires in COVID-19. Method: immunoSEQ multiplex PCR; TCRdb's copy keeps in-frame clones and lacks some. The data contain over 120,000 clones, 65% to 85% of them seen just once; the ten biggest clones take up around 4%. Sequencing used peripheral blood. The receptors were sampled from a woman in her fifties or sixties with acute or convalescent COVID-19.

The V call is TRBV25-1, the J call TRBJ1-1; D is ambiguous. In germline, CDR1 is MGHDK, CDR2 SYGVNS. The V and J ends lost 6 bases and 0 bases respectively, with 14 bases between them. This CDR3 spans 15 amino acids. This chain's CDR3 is CASRSVGGVNTEAFF. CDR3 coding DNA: TGTGCCAGCAGAAGTGTGGGCGGGGTGAACACTGAAGCTTTCTTT.

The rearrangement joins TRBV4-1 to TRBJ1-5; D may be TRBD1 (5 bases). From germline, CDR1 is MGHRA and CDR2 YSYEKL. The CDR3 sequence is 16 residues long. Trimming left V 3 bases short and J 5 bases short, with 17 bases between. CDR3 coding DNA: TGCGCCAGCAGCCAGGTTGGGGGGGGGAGCTATCAGCCCCAGCATTTT. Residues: CASSQVGGGSYQPQHF.

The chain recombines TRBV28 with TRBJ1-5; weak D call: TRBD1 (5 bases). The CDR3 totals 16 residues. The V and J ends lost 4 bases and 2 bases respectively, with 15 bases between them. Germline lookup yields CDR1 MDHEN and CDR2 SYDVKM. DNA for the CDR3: TGTGCCAGCAGTTACACACAAACAGGAGGCAATCAGCCCCAGCATTTT. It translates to CASSYTQTGGNQPQHF.

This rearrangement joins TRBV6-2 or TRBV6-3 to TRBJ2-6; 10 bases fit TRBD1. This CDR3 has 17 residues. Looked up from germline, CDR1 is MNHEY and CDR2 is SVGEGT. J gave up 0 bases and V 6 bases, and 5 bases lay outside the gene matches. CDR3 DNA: TGTGCCAGCAGCCGGGACAGGGGAAGCTCTGGGGCCAACGTCCTGACTTTC. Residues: CASSRDRGSSGANVLTF.

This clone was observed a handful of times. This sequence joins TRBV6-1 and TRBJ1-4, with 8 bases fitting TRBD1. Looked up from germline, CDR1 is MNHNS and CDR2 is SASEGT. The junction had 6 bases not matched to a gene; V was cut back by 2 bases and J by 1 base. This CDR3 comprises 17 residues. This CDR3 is CASSEMGQAETNEKLFF. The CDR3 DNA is TGTGCCAGCAGTGAAATGGGACAGGCAGAAACTAATGAAAAACTGTTTTTT.

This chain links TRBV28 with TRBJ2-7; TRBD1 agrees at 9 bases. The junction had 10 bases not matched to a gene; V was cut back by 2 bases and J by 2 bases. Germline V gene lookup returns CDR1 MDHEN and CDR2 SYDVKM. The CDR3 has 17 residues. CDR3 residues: CASSLRTSGTGTYEQYF. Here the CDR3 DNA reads TGTGCCAGCAGTTTAAGAACTTCCGGGACAGGGACCTACGAGCAGTACTTC.

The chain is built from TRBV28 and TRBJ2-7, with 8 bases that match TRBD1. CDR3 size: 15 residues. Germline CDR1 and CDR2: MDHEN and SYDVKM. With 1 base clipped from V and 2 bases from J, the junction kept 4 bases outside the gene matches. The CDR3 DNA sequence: TGTGCCAGCAGTTTATTTCGGACAGGGCCCTACGAGCAGTACTTC. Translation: CASSLFRTGPYEQYF.

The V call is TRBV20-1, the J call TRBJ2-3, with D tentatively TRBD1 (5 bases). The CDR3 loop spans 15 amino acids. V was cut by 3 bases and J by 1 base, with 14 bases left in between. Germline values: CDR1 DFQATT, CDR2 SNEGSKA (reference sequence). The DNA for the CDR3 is TGCAGTGCTAGTAATCTCCAGGGCGGCACAGATACGCAGTATTTT. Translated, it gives CSASNLQGGTDTQYF.

The CDR3 sequence: CASSKGTPNTEAFF. DNA of the CDR3: TGTGCCAGCAGTAAAGGGACACCGAACACTGAAGCTTTCTTT. The gene calls are TRBV27 and TRBJ1-1; possibly TRBD1 for D (6 bases). V lost 5 bases to trimming and J lost 1 base, with 11 bases between them. The CDR3 has 14 residues. Per germline, CDR1 MNHEY and CDR2 SMNVEV (reference sequence).

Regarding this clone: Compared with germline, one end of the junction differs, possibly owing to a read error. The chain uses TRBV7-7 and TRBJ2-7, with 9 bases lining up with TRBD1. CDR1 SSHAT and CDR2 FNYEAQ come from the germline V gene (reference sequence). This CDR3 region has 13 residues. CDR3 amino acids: CASSLGQGGPTSF. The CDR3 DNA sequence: TGTGCTAGCAGCTTGGGACAGGGAGGGCCTACGAGCTTC.

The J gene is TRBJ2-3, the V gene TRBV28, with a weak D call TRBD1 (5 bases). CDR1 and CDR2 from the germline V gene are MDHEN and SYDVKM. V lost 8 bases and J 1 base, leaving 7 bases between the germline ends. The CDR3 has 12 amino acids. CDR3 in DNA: TGTGCCAGCCAGGGCCGCACAGATACGCAGTATTTT. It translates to CASQGRTDTQYF.

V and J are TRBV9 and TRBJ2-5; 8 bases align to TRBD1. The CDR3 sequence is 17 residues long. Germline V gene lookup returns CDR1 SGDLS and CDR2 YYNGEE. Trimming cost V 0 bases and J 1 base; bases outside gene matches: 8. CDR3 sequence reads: CASSVGAGQGGQETQYF. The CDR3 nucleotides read TGTGCCAGCAGCGTAGGAGCAGGACAGGGTGGCCAAGAGACCCAGTACTTC.

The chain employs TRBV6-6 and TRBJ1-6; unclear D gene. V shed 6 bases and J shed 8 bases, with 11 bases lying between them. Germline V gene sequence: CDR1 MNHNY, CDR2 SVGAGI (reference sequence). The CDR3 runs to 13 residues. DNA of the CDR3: TGTGCCAGCAGACACATCCGGGATTCACCCCTCCACTTT. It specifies CASRHIRDSPLHF.

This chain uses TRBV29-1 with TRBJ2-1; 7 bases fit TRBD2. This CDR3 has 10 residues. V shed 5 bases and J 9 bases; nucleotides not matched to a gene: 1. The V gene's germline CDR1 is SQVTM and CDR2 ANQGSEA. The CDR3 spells CSVWGGEQFF. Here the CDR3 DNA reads TGCAGCGTTTGGGGGGGTGAGCAGTTCTTC.

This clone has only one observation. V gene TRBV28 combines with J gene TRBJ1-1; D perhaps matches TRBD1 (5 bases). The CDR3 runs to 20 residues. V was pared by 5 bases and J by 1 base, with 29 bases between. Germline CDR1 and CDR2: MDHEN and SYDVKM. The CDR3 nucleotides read TGTGCCAGCAGTCTGGGGCCGGCAACACTGAAGCTTTCGGCGAACACTGAAGCTTTCTTT. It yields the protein CASSLGPATLKLSANTEAFF.

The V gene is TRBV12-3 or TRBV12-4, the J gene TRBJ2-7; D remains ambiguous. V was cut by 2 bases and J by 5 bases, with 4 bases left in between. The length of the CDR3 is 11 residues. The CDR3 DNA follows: TGTGCCAGCAGTTTATTCGACGAGCAGTACTTC. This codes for CASSLFDEQYF.

The CDR3 nucleotides read TGTGCCAGTACCGGCGGCAGGGGAGAGACCCAGTACTTC. The encoded protein is CASTGGRGETQYF. The rearrangement links TRBV11-1 to TRBJ2-5; TRBD1 might be the D (6 bases). CDR3 length: 13 amino acids. The germline CDR1 and CDR2 sequences are SGHAT and FQDESV (reference sequence). Trimming removed 9 bases at V and 4 bases at J, with 15 bases between.

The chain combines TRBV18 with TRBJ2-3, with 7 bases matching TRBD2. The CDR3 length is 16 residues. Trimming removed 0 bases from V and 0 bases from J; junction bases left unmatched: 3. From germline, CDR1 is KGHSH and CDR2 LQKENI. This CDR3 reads CASSPPTSQSTDTQYF. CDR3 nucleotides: TGTGCCAGCTCACCACCGACTAGCCAAAGCACAGATACGCAGTATTTT.

The CDR3 DNA sequence: TGCGCCAGCAGCTTCGGACAGGGTGGCGGGGCTGAGCAGTTCTTC. Translating gives CASSFGQGGGAEQFF. V and J are TRBV5-1 and TRBJ2-1, with 8 bases aligning to TRBD1. The V gene's germline CDR1 is SGHRS and CDR2 YFSETQ. The CDR3 runs to 15 residues. The junction had 10 bases not matched to a gene; V was cut back by 2 bases and J by 9 bases.

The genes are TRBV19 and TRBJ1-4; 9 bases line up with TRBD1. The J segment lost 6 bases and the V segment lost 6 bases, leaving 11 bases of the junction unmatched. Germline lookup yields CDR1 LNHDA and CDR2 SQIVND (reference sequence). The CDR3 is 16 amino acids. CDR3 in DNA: TGTGCCAGTAGATCCTTTGGGCGGACAGGGGATGAAAAACTGTTTTTT. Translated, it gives CASRSFGRTGDEKLFF.